This is a list of T cell receptor beta chains from one sample in a study of CD8 T cells in ankylosing spondylitis. TCRdb independently ran MiXCR on the 5' RACE reads; one entry per CDR3 protein. The sample records some 180,000 distinct CDR3 sequences, roughly 18% being singletons. The sample comprised blood, either unsorted or a sorted T cell fraction (not recorded which). These receptors were collected from a male donor aged 5-30 years with ankylosing spondylitis or in good health (not recorded which). Each CDR3 is given with its conserved first and last residue.

V,J,CDR3
TRBV11-2,TRBJ2-1,CASSFSGTGLLREQFF
TRBV7-7,TRBJ2-5,CASSWRDEETQYF
TRBV2,TRBJ2-1,CASRQVGVNEQFF
TRBV11-2,TRBJ1-6,CASSQLTGGGNSPLHF
TRBV20-1,TRBJ2-3,CSAPKDDSHPSTDTQYF
TRBV5-1,TRBJ1-2,CASSLSSPSSNQYGYTF
TRBV12-3/TRBV12-4,TRBJ2-1,CASRMTITHNEQFF
TRBV24-1,TRBJ2-1,CATSLGGADEQFF
TRBV28,TRBJ2-1,CASSPGGRAYNEQFF
TRBV27,TRBJ2-4,CASSFTGGNIQYF
TRBV29-1,TRBJ2-1,CSVEVKARLIEQFF
TRBV29-1,TRBJ2-3,CSVKPTSGVRDTQYF
TRBV7-2,TRBJ2-2,CASSRLGGELFF
TRBV10-3,TRBJ2-2,CAISAWTGAKSGELFF
TRBV20-1,TRBJ2-1,CSARDGGSSGRAQFF
TRBV20-1,TRBJ2-5,CSAEGVSGTKETQYF
TRBV13,TRBJ2-1,CASSLPSRRRGEQFF
TRBV28,TRBJ2-4,CASSISGRLAKNIQYF
TRBV5-1,TRBJ2-5,CASSSNPSGKETQYF
TRBV10-3,TRBJ2-1,CAISPTSSNEQFF
TRBV29-1,TRBJ2-1,CSVGPGPNYNEQFF
TRBV12-3/TRBV12-4,TRBJ2-1,CASIRSPDSGEQFF
TRBV12-3/TRBV12-4,TRBJ1-3,CASSQDRTLSGNTIYF
TRBV19,TRBJ2-4,CASSIQTLGRQNIQYF
TRBV9,TRBJ2-1,CASSSQDEQFF
TRBV12-3/TRBV12-4,TRBJ2-1,CASTFFHEQFF
TRBV27,TRBJ2-7,CASSDAGLAGGPYSYEQYF
TRBV6-2/TRBV6-3,TRBJ2-7,CASSPGLLSHEQYF
TRBV27,TRBJ2-3,CASSFFARADTQYF
TRBV2,TRBJ1-2,CASWGDGYTF
TRBV6-2/TRBV6-3,TRBJ2-7,CASSTPAGGPLNEQYF
TRBV7-6,TRBJ2-5,CASSLNRLTETQYF
TRBV10-3,TRBJ2-1,CAIMGTSKNEQFF
TRBV29-1,TRBJ2-1,CSVEGGNGAEQFF
TRBV12-3/TRBV12-4,TRBJ2-5,CASSLEQGSYQETQYF
TRBV6-5,TRBJ2-7,CASSYFPESSYEQYF
TRBV27,TRBJ1-6,CARAQFDSPLHF
TRBV20-1,TRBJ2-5,CSARRLGQETQYF
TRBV11-3,TRBJ2-1,CASSLLAGGGNEQFF
TRBV29-1,TRBJ2-3,CSVEGTSGNTDTQYF
TRBV12-3/TRBV12-4,TRBJ2-5,CASRSLETQYF
TRBV7-9,TRBJ2-2,CASSLHRTSGRSSNTGELFF
TRBV5-4,TRBJ1-1,CASSLVNAEAFF
TRBV4-2,TRBJ2-3,CASSARGRDTQYF
TRBV18,TRBJ2-1,CASSPLKNNEQFF